This TCR beta chain emerged from a study of memory CD4+ T cells and cytomegalovirus serostatus. The CDR3 has 13 amino acids. The germline V gene has CDR1 SEHNR and CDR2 FQNEAQ (reference sequence). Profiled with immunoSEQ multiplex PCR; TCRdb holds only in-frame clones, not every one. In the table there are 55,000 to 80,000 clones, 76% of which are singletons. Single viable CD3+CD4+CD8-CD45RO+ cells were sorted as the memory CD4+ T cells. Regarding this clone: A read error may account for a junction end that differs from germline. Within the sample, other DNA sequences also encode this same CDR3.

This sequence was found in an adult in good health and CMV-seropositive. The sample was memory CD4+ T cells from blood. V gene TRBV7-9 combines with J gene TRBJ1-5; 7 bases are shared with TRBD1. CDR3 sequence: CASSYRDSQPQHF. DNA of the CDR3: TGTGCCAGCAGCTACAGGGACAGCCAGCCCCAACATTTT. Full variable domain (remainder filled in from reference TRBV7-9 and TRBJ1-5): DTGVSQNPRHKITKRGQNVTFRCDPISEHNRLYWYRQTLGQGPEFLTYFQNEAQLEKSRLLSDRFSAERPKGSFSTLEIQRTEQGDSAMYLCASSYRDSQPQHFGDGTRLSIL.